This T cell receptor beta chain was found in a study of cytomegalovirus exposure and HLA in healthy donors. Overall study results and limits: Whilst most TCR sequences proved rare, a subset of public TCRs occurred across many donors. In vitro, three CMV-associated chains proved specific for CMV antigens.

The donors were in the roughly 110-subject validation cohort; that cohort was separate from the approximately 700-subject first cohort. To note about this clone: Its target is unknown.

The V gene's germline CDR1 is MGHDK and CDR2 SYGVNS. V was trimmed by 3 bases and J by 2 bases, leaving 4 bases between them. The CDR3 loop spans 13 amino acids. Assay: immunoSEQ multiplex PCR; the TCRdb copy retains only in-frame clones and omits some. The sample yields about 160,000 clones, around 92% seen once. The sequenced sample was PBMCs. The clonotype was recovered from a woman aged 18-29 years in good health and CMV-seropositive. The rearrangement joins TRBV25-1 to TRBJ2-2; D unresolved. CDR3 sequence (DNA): TGTGCCAGCAGTGATAGTAACACCGGGGAGCTGTTTTTT. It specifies CASSDSNTGELFF.